This TCR beta chain was captured in a study of blood T cell repertoires in COVID-19. About the study: The origin of the acute and convalescent COVID-19 samples was the United States, Italy and Spain. PBMCs, B-cell-depleted T cells, or T cells were the source of the cDNA or gDNA that made up the material.

Between the trimmed V and J ends, which lost 3 bases and 0 bases, there was a span of 12 bases. The length of the CDR3 is 17 residues. Germline CDR1 reads SNHLY; CDR2 reads FYNNEI. Authors' methods: Researchers report that nucleated cell counts were estimated from reference gene primer amplification. Profiled with immunoSEQ multiplex PCR; TCRdb holds only in-frame clones, not every one. That table furnishes V, J and clone size, whereas the DNA furnished D and trimming. The sample yields some 270,000 clones, nearly 90% seen once. The receptor comes from a woman between 40 and 50 years old who had recovered from COVID-19. The sequenced sample consisted of peripheral blood. V and J are TRBV2 and TRBJ2-6; D is perhaps TRBD1 (5 bases). CDR3 in DNA: TGTGCCAGCAGTGAGGTCGGACATTTCTCTGGGGCCAACGTCCTGACTTTC. This encodes CASSEVGHFSGANVLTF. The whole variable domain, remainder taken from reference TRBV2 and TRBJ2-6, is EPEVTQTPSHQVTQMGQEVILRCVPISNHLYFYWYRQILGQKVEFLVSFYNNEISEKSEIFDDQFSVERPDGSNFTLKIRSTKLEDSAMYFCASSEVGHFSGANVLTFGAGSRLTVL.